A selection of T cell receptor beta chains follows, all from one sample in a study of metastatic and nonmetastatic thyroid tumors. TCRdb redid the clone calls on the PCR reads using MiXCR. The table records 30,000 to 40,000 clones, around 17% of them present only once. Sequencing input: blood. All receptors derive from a male donor with papillary thyroid cancer or a benign thyroid nodule (not recorded which). Some clones in this sample may be carry-over from other donors' samples. CDR3s include the opening cysteine and the closing phenylalanine or tryptophan. The order of the fields is J gene, V gene, D gene, CDR3 length, clone size, CDR3 protein, CDR3 DNA. D genes are given only for firm matches. The size of a clone is reported for some rows only, either as once, few or many, or as a class for expanded clones.

j_call: TRBJ2-7; v_call: TRBV2; d_call: TRBD1; cdr3_length: 16; clone_size: many; cdr3_aa: CASGGQTLPSSYEQYF; cdr3_nt: TGTGCCAGCGGGGGACAGACCCTACCCAGCTCCTACGAGCAGTACTTC
j_call: TRBJ2-2; v_call: TRBV10-3; d_call: TRBD2; cdr3_length: 18; clone_size: many; cdr3_aa: CAISEASSGSSGTGELFF; cdr3_nt: TGTGCCATCAGTGAGGCGTCTAGCGGGAGTTCGGGCACCGGGGAGCTGTTTTTT
j_call: TRBJ2-7; v_call: TRBV12-3/TRBV12-4; d_call: TRBD2; cdr3_length: 21; clone_size: -; cdr3_aa: CASSLGHPGGLCGRASYEQYF; cdr3_nt: TGTGCCAGCAGTTTAGGGCATCCTGGCGGGTTGTGCGGGAGGGCCTCGTACGAGCAGTACTTC
j_call: TRBJ2-7; v_call: TRBV6-2/TRBV6-3; d_call: -; cdr3_length: 15; clone_size: medium-sized; cdr3_aa: CASRHKGRTLYEQYF; cdr3_nt: TGTGCCAGCAGACACAAGGGACGGACACTCTACGAGCAGTACTTC
j_call: TRBJ2-5; v_call: TRBV24-1; d_call: TRBD2; cdr3_length: 16; clone_size: many; cdr3_aa: CATSDITGTSGETQYF; cdr3_nt: TGTGCCACCAGTGACATTACCGGGACTAGCGGTGAGACCCAGTACTTC
j_call: TRBJ1-1; v_call: TRBV19; d_call: TRBD1; cdr3_length: 15; clone_size: many; cdr3_aa: CATSTGGGRYTEAFF; cdr3_nt: TGTGCCACCAGTACAGGGGGCGGTCGGTACACTGAAGCTTTCTTT
j_call: TRBJ2-7; v_call: TRBV7-6; d_call: -; cdr3_length: 13; clone_size: many; cdr3_aa: CASSQTVAGEQYF; cdr3_nt: TGTGCCAGCAGTCAAACGGTGGCGGGCGAGCAGTACTTC
j_call: TRBJ2-2; v_call: TRBV28; d_call: -; cdr3_length: 13; clone_size: -; cdr3_aa: CASQSSNTWELFF; cdr3_nt: TGTGCCAGCCAAAGTTCCAACACCTGGGAGCTGTTCTTT
j_call: TRBJ2-2; v_call: TRBV4-3; d_call: -; cdr3_length: 15; clone_size: many; cdr3_aa: CASSQDSGITGELFF; cdr3_nt: TGCGCCAGCAGCCAAGACTCTGGAATCACCGGGGAGCTGTTTTTT
j_call: TRBJ2-1; v_call: TRBV15; d_call: TRBD2; cdr3_length: 17; clone_size: -; cdr3_aa: CATCTISSGRKKNEQFF; cdr3_nt: TGTGCCACCTGCACGATCAGTAGCGGGAGAAAAAAGAATGAGCAGTTCTTC
j_call: TRBJ2-1; v_call: TRBV24-1; d_call: -; cdr3_length: 14; clone_size: many; cdr3_aa: CATSDLGDKREQFF; cdr3_nt: TGTGCCACCAGTGATTTGGGGGACAAAAGAGAGCAGTTCTTC
j_call: TRBJ1-2; v_call: TRBV27; d_call: TRBD1; cdr3_length: 14; clone_size: -; cdr3_aa: CASSDRGDNYGYTF; cdr3_nt: TGTGCCAGCAGTGACAGGGGTGATAACTATGGCTACACCTTC